Below are 8 T cell receptor beta chains sequenced from a single sample in a study of cytomegalovirus exposure and HLA in healthy donors. PCR involved 60 Vbeta and 13 Jbeta primers. The method was immunoSEQ multiplex PCR; TCRdb's version includes in-frame clones alone and lacks a portion of them. The profile shows about 150,000 clones, about three quarters of them singletons. Sequences were obtained from PBMCs. These receptors were taken from a man aged 30-40 years in good health and CMV-seropositive.

The chain uses TRBV28 and TRBJ2-6, with D possibly TRBD1 on 6 matching bases. The V and J ends lost 4 bases and 4 bases respectively, with 14 bases between them. Looked up from germline, CDR1 is MDHEN and CDR2 is SYDVKM. The CDR3 contains 16 residues. The CDR3 DNA reads TGTGCCAGCAGTTCGTCAGGGGCCGAGGGGGCCAACGTCCTGACTTTC. Its translation is CASSSSGAEGANVLTF.

The chain recombines TRBV21-1 with TRBJ2-5; the table assigns TRBD1, which was not confirmed against the DNA. TRBV21-1 is annotated as a pseudogene. The CDR3 consists of 15 residues. CDR3 amino acids: CASSKGQTYQETQYF. CDR3 DNA sequence: TGTGCCAGCAGCAAGGGACAAACGTACCAAGAGACCCAGTACTTC.

The V call is TRBV7-6, the J call TRBJ1-2; 9 positions match TRBD1. There are 17 residues in the CDR3. The J segment lost 5 bases and the V segment lost 2 bases, leaving 12 bases of the junction unmatched. In germline, CDR1 is SGHVS, CDR2 FNYEAQ. The CDR3 sequence is CASSLTPGTGKDYGYTF. CDR3 coding DNA: TGTGCCAGCAGCTTAACTCCCGGGACAGGGAAAGATTATGGCTACACCTTC.

The chain joins TRBV11-2 to TRBJ1-2; 7 bases map to TRBD1. This CDR3 has 15 residues. CDR1 and CDR2 from the germline V gene are SGHAT and FQNNGV. V was pared by 5 bases and J by 5 bases, with 11 bases of the junction left unmatched. This chain's CDR3 is CASSLDGTAEYGYTF. In DNA form, the CDR3 reads TGTGCCAGCAGCCTGGACGGGACAGCGGAATATGGCTACACCTTC.

In this sample, this clone turned up a few times. The V call is TRBV18, the J call TRBJ2-3; TRBD1 matches at 7 bases. Trimming took 0 bases from V and 7 from J; bases not matched to a gene: 7. Germline values: CDR1 KGHSH, CDR2 LQKENI. CDR3 length: 15 residues. CDR3 region: CASSPPGKGANTQYF. In DNA, the CDR3 is TGTGCCAGCTCACCACCGGGTAAGGGGGCAAATACGCAGTATTTT.

The CDR3, as DNA: TGCGCCAGCAGCACCCGGGAGGGCGAAAAACTGTTTTTT. Its translation is CASSTREGEKLFF. The chain carries TRBV5-1 and TRBJ1-4; D remains unclear. The length of the CDR3 is 13 residues. The germline gives CDR1 SGHRS, CDR2 YFSETQ. The V and J ends lost 4 bases and 8 bases respectively, with 12 bases between them.

The chain's CDR3 is CASSTTGSSYEQYF. The CDR3 nucleotides read TGCGCCAGCAGTACGACAGGGAGCTCCTACGAGCAGTACTTC. The chain couples TRBV10-1 to TRBJ2-7; 7 positions match TRBD1. There are 14 residues in the CDR3. The V gene's germline CDR1 is WNHNN and CDR2 SYGVQD (reference sequence). The J segment lost 0 bases and the V segment lost 5 bases, leaving 4 bases of the junction unmatched.

The V and J genes are TRBV5-1 and TRBJ2-7, with TRBD1 matching 8 bases. Per germline, CDR1 SGHRS and CDR2 YFSETQ. Trimming cost V 4 bases and J 6 bases; bases outside gene matches: 9. The CDR3 is 14 amino acids. The CDR3 region has the DNA TGCGCCAGCAGCATTCTCAGGGGGCTAATCGAGCAGTACTTC. Amino acid sequence: CASSILRGLIEQYF.